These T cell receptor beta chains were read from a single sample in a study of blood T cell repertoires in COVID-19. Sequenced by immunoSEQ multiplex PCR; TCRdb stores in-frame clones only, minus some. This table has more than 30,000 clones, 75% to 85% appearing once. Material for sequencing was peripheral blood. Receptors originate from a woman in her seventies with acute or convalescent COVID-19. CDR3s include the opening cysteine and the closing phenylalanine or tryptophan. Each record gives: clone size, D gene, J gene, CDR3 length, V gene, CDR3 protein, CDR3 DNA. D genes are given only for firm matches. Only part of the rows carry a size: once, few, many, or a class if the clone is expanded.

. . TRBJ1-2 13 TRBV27 CASSSPPRARDTF TGTGCCAGCAGCTCTCCCCCCCGCGCCCGCGACACCTTC
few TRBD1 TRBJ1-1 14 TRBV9 CASSLGTANTEAFF TGTGCCAGCAGCCTCGGGACAGCAAACACTGAAGCTTTCTTT
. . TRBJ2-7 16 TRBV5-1 CASSLAGGQVPYEQYF TGCGCCAGCAGCTTGGCGGGGGGACAAGTCCCCTACGAGCAGTACTTC
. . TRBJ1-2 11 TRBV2 CASRGFDGYTF TGTGCCAGCCGCGGGTTTGATGGCTACACCTTC
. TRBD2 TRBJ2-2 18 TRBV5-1 CASSQLSGRDSNTGELFF TGCGCCAGCAGCCAACTTAGCGGGAGGGACTCGAACACCGGGGAGCTGTTTTTT
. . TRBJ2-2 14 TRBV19 CASSIFGVGGELFF TGTGCCAGTAGTATCTTCGGGGTGGGCGGGGAGCTGTTTTTT
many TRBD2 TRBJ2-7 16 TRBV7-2 CASNSGLAGVLGEQYF TGTGCCAGCAACTCCGGTCTAGCGGGAGTTTTGGGCGAGCAGTACTTC
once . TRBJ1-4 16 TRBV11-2 CASSLGVRTSNEKLFF TGTGCCAGCAGCTTAGGCGTGAGGACATCTAATGAAAAACTGTTTTTT
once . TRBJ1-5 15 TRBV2 CASSAIGGIDQPQHF TGTGCCAGCAGTGCCATTGGGGGGATCGACCAGCCCCAGCATTTT
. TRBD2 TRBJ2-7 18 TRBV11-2 CASSLDTRLAGSSYEQYF TGTGCCAGCAGCTTAGATACACGGCTAGCGGGAAGCTCCTACGAGCAGTACTTC
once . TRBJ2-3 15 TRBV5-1 CASSLELGSTDTQYF TGCGCCAGCAGCTTGGAGCTGGGCAGCACAGATACGCAGTATTTT
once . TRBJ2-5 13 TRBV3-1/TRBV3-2 CASSQGGAETQYF TGTGCCAGCAGCCAAGGGGGAGCGGAGACCCAGTACTTC
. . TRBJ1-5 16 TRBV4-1 CASSQDPGRSNQPQHF TGCGCCAGCAGCCAAGATCCGGGTCGTAGCAATCAGCCCCAGCATTTT
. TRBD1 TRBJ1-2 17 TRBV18 CASSLSVPGQGISGYTF TGTGCCAGCTCACTGTCTGTACCGGGACAGGGGATCAGTGGCTACACCTTC
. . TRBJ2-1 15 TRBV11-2 CASSSLTGTYNEQFF TGTGCCAGCAGCTCCTTGACCGGGACTTACAATGAGCAGTTCTTC
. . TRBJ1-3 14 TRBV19 CASTKTESGNTIYF TGTGCCAGTACCAAGACGGAGTCTGGAAACACCATATATTTT
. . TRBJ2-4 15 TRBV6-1 CASSERGRSENIQYF TGTGCCAGCAGTGAGCGGGGGCGCTCAGAAAACATTCAGTACTTC
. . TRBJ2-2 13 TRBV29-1 CSVSRLNTGELFF TGCAGCGTTTCGAGACTTAACACCGGGGAGCTGTTTTTT
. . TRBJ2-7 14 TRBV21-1 CASSRVQGQDEQYF TGTGCCAGCAGCAGAGTACAGGGGCAGGACGAGCAGTACTTC
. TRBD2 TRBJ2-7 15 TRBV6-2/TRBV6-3 CASSRSGGATYEQYF TGTGCCAGCAGTCGGAGCGGGGGGGCTACCTACGAGCAGTACTTC
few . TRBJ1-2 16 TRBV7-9 CASSFGRTPLNYGYTF TGTGCCAGCAGCTTCGGAAGGACACCGCTTAACTATGGCTACACCTTC
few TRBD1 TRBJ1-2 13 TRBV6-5 CASSPGGYDGYTF TGTGCCAGCAGTCCAGGGGGGTATGATGGCTACACCTTC
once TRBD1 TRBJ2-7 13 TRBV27 CASSLDRGYEQYF TGTGCCAGCAGTTTAGACAGGGGGTACGAGCAGTACTTC
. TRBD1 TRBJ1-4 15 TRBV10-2 CASSRGQGGTGKLFF TGCGCCAGCAGTCGGGGACAGGGAGGGACTGGAAAACTGTTTTTT
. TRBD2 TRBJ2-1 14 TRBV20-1 CSASTSGGATEQFF TGCAGTGCTAGTACTAGCGGGGGGGCCACTGAGCAGTTCTTC
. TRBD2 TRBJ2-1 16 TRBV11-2 CASSPGAGGPVNEQFF TGTGCCAGCAGCCCAGGGGCGGGGGGGCCGGTAAATGAGCAGTTCTTC
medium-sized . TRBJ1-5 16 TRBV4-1 CASSQDLGSGLKPQHF TGCGCCAGCAGCCAAGATCTTGGTTCAGGGCTGAAGCCCCAGCATTTT